This T cell receptor beta chain came from a study of CD8 T cells in Susac syndrome. Overall study results and limits: By the study's own acknowledgment, its TCR sequencing and HLA analysis included relatively few individuals.

As to this clonotype: Its specificity is not known.

Sequencing of TCR beta was undertaken in CD8+ and CD4+ T cells derived from blood. It was negative isolation that provided the CD8+ and CD4+ T cells, whereas TEMRA cells were enriched by FACS. Trimming left V 6 bases short and J 6 bases short, with 15 bases between. This CDR3 has 14 residues. Germline CDR1 reads DFQATT; CDR2 reads SNEGSKA (reference sequence). Random hexamers served to reverse transcribe roughly 0.45 to 1 ug RNA. Each CDR3 protein gets one entry after TCRdb re-called the immunoSEQ multiplex PCR reads with MiXCR. The data hold 150,000 to 200,000 distinct CDR3 sequences, with 90% to 95% observed a single time.

The TCR comes from a human donor with multiple sclerosis. J is TRBJ1-6 and V is TRBV20-1; D may be TRBD1 (5 bases). Source material: CD4+ T cells from PBMCs. The CDR3 DNA is TGCAGTGCCCTGAGTGCGACAGCTAATTCACCCCTCCACTTT. Protein product: CSALSATANSPLHF.